This T cell receptor (beta chain) was profiled in a study of blood T cell repertoires in COVID-19. Per the original methods: Amplification with reference gene primers provided the estimates of nucleated cell counts. The protocol was immunoSEQ multiplex PCR, while the TCRdb copy is restricted to in-frame clones and leaves out a portion. The V and J calls and clone size are taken from that table; D and trimming were inferred from the DNA. Among 130,000 or so clones listed, 80% to 90% were seen once. This receptor was taken from a man aged 45-65 years with active COVID-19. Sample: peripheral blood.

The CDR3 DNA sequence: TGTGCCAGCTCACCACCTGCGGGGGGGCTGCTTAATGAGCAGTTCTTC. It codes for CASSPPAGGLLNEQFF. The chain uses TRBV18 and TRBJ2-1, with 9 bases lining up with TRBD2. This CDR3 is built from 16 residues. The V gene's germline CDR1 is KGHSH and CDR2 LQKENI. V lost 0 bases, J lost 7 bases, and 7 bases stayed unmatched.